This TCR beta chain was recovered during a study of chemoradiotherapy in HPV16-positive cancers. CDR1 is MDHEN, CDR2 SYDVKM, per germline. The CDR3 totals 16 residues. After removal of 5 bases from V and 1 base from J, the junction contained 8 bases not matched to a gene. Of note for this clone: No antigen is known for it.

Regarding the study as a whole: Better recurrence-free survival went with HPV-responsive T-cell expansion in HPV16-positive patients.

Clones were sequenced by immunoSEQ multiplex PCR, and TCRdb holds only the in-frame ones, with some missing. This table holds about 15,000 clones, around nine tenths found once. The TCR was taken from a human donor with HPV-associated anogenital cancer. The chain uses TRBV28 and TRBJ2-7; the match to TRBD1 covers 10 bases. This specimen was blood, taken from a patient who underwent chemoradiotherapy. CDR3 bases: TGTGCCAGCAGTCCCTATGGACAGGGGGTATCCTACGAGCAGTACTTC. It specifies CASSPYGQGVSYEQYF.